The rows below give T cell receptor beta chains drawn from one sample of a study of T cells in Graves' hyperthyroidism and ophthalmopathy. MiXCR, run by TCRdb on the multiplex PCR reads, gives a single entry per CDR3 protein. Of some 300,000 distinct CDR3 sequences in the sample, approximately 12% are singletons; the top ten hold almost 8%. The sequenced sample consisted of blood. These receptors were collected from a woman aged 25 to 45 with Graves' hyperthyroidism that later progressed to Graves' ophthalmopathy. Both conserved end residues are part of each CDR3. D genes are given only for firm matches. Clone size, where shown, is once, few, many, or a class for clones that have expanded.

clone size | D gene | J gene | V gene | CDR3 DNA | CDR3 protein
. | . | TRBJ2-1 | TRBV19 | TGTGCCAGTAGCGCCTCGTGGGTCCCGGATCGCAATGAGCAGTTCTTC | CASSASWVPDRNEQFF
many | . | TRBJ2-3 | TRBV7-9 | TGTGCCAGCAGCTCGCAGGACGGGTCGGGATCCCCTAGCACAGATACGCAGTATTTT | CASSSQDGSGSPSTDTQYF
many | . | TRBJ1-2 | TRBV3-1 | TGTGCCAGCAGCCAAGATCATGGCAGGGTTGATGGCTACACCTTC | CASSQDHGRVDGYTF
many | . | TRBJ1-1 | TRBV9 | TGTGCCAGCGCGGCCGGACAGAACACTGAAGCTTTCTTT | CASAAGQNTEAFF
many | . | TRBJ2-1 | TRBV7-2 | TGTGCCAGCAGCTTTGAGTTTGGCTCCTACAATGAGCAGTTCTTC | CASSFEFGSYNEQFF
few | . | TRBJ2-7 | TRBV10-3 | TGTGCCATCAGTACAGGAACCGAGCAGTACTTC | CAISTGTEQYF
many | . | TRBJ2-3 | TRBV11-2 | TGTGCCAGCAGTAAAGCCAGGGTGGCGCCAGATACGCAGTATTTT | CASSKARVAPDTQYF
few | TRBD2 | TRBJ2-2 | TRBV4-1 | TGCGCCAGCAGCCAAGATCGGCTAGCGGGGACCACCGGGGAGCTGTTTTTT | CASSQDRLAGTTGELFF
many | . | TRBJ1-2 | TRBV13 | TGTGCCAGCAGCCTCCGCCGGCTATCCTATGGCTACACCTTC | CASSLRRLSYGYTF
many | TRBD1 | TRBJ2-2 | TRBV11-2 | TGTGCCAGCAGCCCATTTCGACAGGGGTTGGCCGGGGAGCTGTTTTTT | CASSPFRQGLAGELFF
few | TRBD2 | TRBJ2-1 | TRBV6-1 | TGTGCCAGCAGTGAAGTACCGGGAGGGGGGAAAAATGAGCAGTTCTTC | CASSEVPGGGKNEQFF
few | . | TRBJ2-2 | TRBV5-8 | TGTGCCAGCAGCTTGTTTATCGGGGAGCTGTTTTTT | CASSLFIGELFF
. | . | TRBJ2-2 | TRBV7-9 | TGTGCCAGCAGCTTAGCAGGGGGTGGCGACACCGGGGAGCTGTTTTTT | CASSLAGGGDTGELFF
. | TRBD1 | TRBJ2-2 | TRBV29-1 | TGCAGCGTTGCGGGACAGGGCACCGGGGAGCTGTTTTTT | CSVAGQGTGELFF
. | TRBD1 | TRBJ1-2 | TRBV10-3 | TGTGCCAGCAGTTACACGGGACAGGGGAGCTATGGCTACATCTTC | CASSYTGQGSYGYIF
many | TRBD1 | TRBJ1-6 | TRBV2 | TGTGCCAGCAGATTTTCGGGGACAGCTAATTCACCCCTCCACTTT | CASRFSGTANSPLHF
many | TRBD2 | TRBJ2-2 | TRBV28 | TGTGCCTCCGTAACTTGGACTAGCGGGAGAGGGACCGGGGAGCTGTTTTTT | CASVTWTSGRGTGELFF
many | TRBD1 | TRBJ2-5 | TRBV5-1 | TGCGCCAGCGAATCCGGGACAGCTGAAGAGACCCAGTACTTC | CASESGTAEETQYF
. | TRBD1 | TRBJ2-1 | TRBV28 | TGTGCCAGCAGGGAAAACCGGGACAGGGGGCCGGATGAGCAGTTCTTC | CASRENRDRGPDEQFF
many | . | TRBJ2-1 | TRBV18 | TGTGCCAGCTCACCTCTAACGATCAATGAGCAGTTCTTC | CASSPLTINEQFF
few | . | TRBJ1-1 | TRBV9 | TGTGCCAGCAGCGTAGAGGTGAACACTGAAGCTTTCTTT | CASSVEVNTEAFF
. | TRBD2 | TRBJ2-1 | TRBV27 | TGTGCCAGCAGTTTTTTCCGCACGACTAGCGGGAACCACAATGAGCAGTTCTTC | CASSFFRTTSGNHNEQFF
many | . | TRBJ2-3 | TRBV15 | TGTGCCACCAGCAGAGTGGTCCACGGAATCACTAGCACAGATACGCAGTATTTT | CATSRVVHGITSTDTQYF